The clone carrying this TCR beta chain was seen more than once but under ten times. What it binds is unknown. Notes on the study in general: Tumor Treg TCRs overlapped most with tumor naive CD4+ cells. The larger-cohort validation was restricted to a single TCR beta V-J rearrangement rather than whole repertoires. The TCR gene usage of tumor memory CD4+ T cells clustered together with blood and lymph node memory CD4+ cells and with lymph node naive CD4+ cells.

Full-length variable regions came from constant-region reverse primers plus semi-nested Nested Universal Primer A PCR. TCRdb reanalysed the 5' RACE reads using MiXCR and keeps one entry per CDR3 protein. The data show 35,000 to 50,000 distinct CDR3 sequences, roughly 29% seen once. The germline V gene encodes CDR1 SGHRS and CDR2 YFSETQ. With 0 bases clipped from V and 4 bases from J, the junction kept 6 bases outside the gene matches. The CDR3 is 16 residues long. Material: memory CD4+ T cells sorted from a lymph node. Documented subset: memory CD4+ T cells, CD4+CD45RO+CD25-. The receptor was derived from a female donor with breast cancer. This chain joins TRBV5-1 and TRBJ2-1; the match to TRBD2 covers 8 bases. Here the CDR3 reads CASSLDGTRPYNEQFF. The CDR3 DNA reads TGCGCCAGCAGCTTGGATGGGACTAGACCGTACAATGAGCAGTTCTTC.